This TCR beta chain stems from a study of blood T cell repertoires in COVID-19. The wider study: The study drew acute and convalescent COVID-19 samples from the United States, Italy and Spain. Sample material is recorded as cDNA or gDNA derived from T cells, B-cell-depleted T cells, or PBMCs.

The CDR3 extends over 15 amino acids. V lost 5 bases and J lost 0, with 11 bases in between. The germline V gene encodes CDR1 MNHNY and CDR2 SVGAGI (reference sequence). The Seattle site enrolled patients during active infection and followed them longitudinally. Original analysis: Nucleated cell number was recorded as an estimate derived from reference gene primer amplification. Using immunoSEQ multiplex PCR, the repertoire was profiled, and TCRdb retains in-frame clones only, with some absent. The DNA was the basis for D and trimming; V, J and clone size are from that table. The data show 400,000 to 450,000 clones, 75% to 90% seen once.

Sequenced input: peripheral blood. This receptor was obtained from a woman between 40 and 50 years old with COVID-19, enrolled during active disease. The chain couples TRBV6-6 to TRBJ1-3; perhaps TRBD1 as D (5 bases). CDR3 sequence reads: CASSPRTGSGNTIYF. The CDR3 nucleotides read TGTGCCAGCAGTCCGCGTACAGGCTCTGGAAACACCATATATTTT.